A selection of T cell receptor beta chains follows, all from one sample in a study of T cell responses to AZD1222 COVID-19 vaccine. Only in-frame clones appear in the TCRdb table, and some are missing; sequencing was by immunoSEQ multiplex PCR. There are over 55,000 clones in the sample; over 60% occur only once, and roughly 4% lies in the top ten. The source material was peripheral blood, sampled 28 days after the second AZD1222 dose. These receptors originate from an adult who received the AZD1222 COVID-19 vaccine. Each CDR3 is given with its conserved first and last residue. The D gene is left open where the match is weak. A row's size may be missing; if present it is once, few, many or a size class.

once	TRBV15	TRBJ2-3	TRBD1	CATSIDRGSTDTQYF	TGTGCCACCAGCATTGACAGGGGAAGTACAGATACGCAGTATTTT
.	TRBV6-5	TRBJ2-2	.	CASRATGELFF	TGTGCCAGCAGGGCCACCGGGGAGCTGTTTTTT
.	TRBV6-2/TRBV6-3	TRBJ1-5	.	CASTPLGWDGNQPQHF	TGTGCCAGCACCCCGTTGGGCTGGGACGGTAATCAGCCCCAGCATTTT
.	TRBV4-2	TRBJ1-2	.	CASSQDLGAVGYTF	TGTGCCAGCAGCCAAGACTTGGGGGCGGTCGGCTACACCTTC
.	TRBV5-1	TRBJ2-7	TRBD1	CASSLDRGIDEQYF	TGCGCCAGCAGCTTGGACAGGGGAATTGACGAGCAGTACTTC
once	TRBV2	TRBJ1-4	TRBD1	CASRRDRDEKLFF	TGTGCCAGCAGGAGGGACAGGGACGAAAAACTGTTTTTT
once	TRBV5-8	TRBJ1-2	TRBD1	CASSRTGNYGYTF	TGTGCCAGCAGCCGGACAGGGAACTATGGCTACACCTTC
.	TRBV11-2	TRBJ2-2	TRBD2	CASSSQRGGTNTGELFF	TGTGCCAGCAGCTCCCAGCGGGGGGGAACGAACACCGGGGAGCTGTTTTTT
once	TRBV3-1/TRBV3-2	TRBJ2-7	.	CASSQEPGSSYEQYF	TGTGCCAGCAGCCAAGAACCCGGCAGCTCCTACGAGCAGTACTTC
.	TRBV9	TRBJ1-1	.	CASSAKGGGGTEAFF	TGTGCCAGCAGCGCCAAGGGAGGAGGGGGCACTGAAGCTTTCTTT
.	TRBV9	TRBJ2-2	TRBD2	CASSPGLAETGELFF	TGTGCCAGCAGCCCCGGACTAGCGGAGACCGGGGAGCTGTTTTTT
.	TRBV2	TRBJ2-3	.	CASRSQTDHTDTQYF	TGTGCCAGCAGAAGTCAGACAGATCACACAGATACGCAGTATTTT
.	TRBV6-5	TRBJ2-3	TRBD2	CASSYKPSGPDTQYF	TGTGCCAGCAGTTACAAGCCTAGCGGCCCAGATACGCAGTATTTT
.	TRBV2	TRBJ1-1	.	CASSEDRVNTEAFF	TGTGCCAGCAGTGAAGACAGGGTGAACACTGAAGCTTTCTTT
.	TRBV29-1	TRBJ2-7	TRBD1	CSARDRDVNEQYF	TGCAGCGCTAGGGACAGGGACGTAAACGAGCAGTACTTC
.	TRBV5-8	TRBJ1-5	.	CASSLVRDTYSNQPQHF	TGTGCCAGCAGCTTGGTCCGGGATACCTATAGCAATCAGCCCCAGCATTTT
few	TRBV10-3	TRBJ2-7	.	CAISADRREQYF	TGTGCCATCAGTGCCGACAGAAGGGAGCAGTACTTC
.	TRBV5-6	TRBJ1-1	.	CASSFLSGLEAFF	TGTGCCAGCAGCTTTTTGTCGGGGCTTGAAGCTTTCTTT
.	TRBV11-3	TRBJ1-4	.	CASSSPDGWEKLFF	TGTGCCAGCAGCTCCCCGGATGGGTGGGAAAAACTGTTTTTT
.	TRBV7-2	TRBJ2-1	TRBD2	CASSLGWGGYNEQFF	TGTGCCAGCAGCTTAGGGTGGGGGGGTTACAATGAGCAGTTCTTC
.	TRBV3-1/TRBV3-2	TRBJ1-1	.	CASSQSPLNTEAFF	TGTGCCAGCAGCCAGAGTCCCTTAAACACTGAAGCTTTCTTT
.	TRBV5-1	TRBJ1-2	TRBD1	CASKPGQDPLYGYTF	TGCGCCAGCAAACCCGGACAGGACCCCCTCTATGGCTACACCTTC
.	TRBV19	TRBJ2-7	.	CASTGKGNYEQYF	TGTGCCAGTACGGGGAAGGGGAACTACGAGCAGTACTTC
.	TRBV10-2	TRBJ2-3	TRBD2	CASSAPTLRVAGGILSTDTQYF	TGCGCCAGCAGCGCTCCTACCCTTAGAGTGGCGGGGGGGATACTTAGCACAGATACGCAGTATTTT
.	TRBV3-1/TRBV3-2	TRBJ1-2	.	CASSQAETYGYTF	TGTGCCAGCAGCCAAGCAGAGACCTATGGCTACACCTTC
.	TRBV28	TRBJ2-3	.	CASSFAGSSTDTQYF	TGTGCCAGCAGTTTTGCAGGGAGTAGCACAGATACGCAGTATTTT
.	TRBV9	TRBJ1-3	.	CASSERTTGGNTIYF	TGTGCCAGCAGCGAGCGGACCACCGGGGGAAACACCATATATTTT
.	TRBV6-5	TRBJ2-7	TRBD1	CASTTPGQLYEQYF	TGTGCCAGCACCACTCCGGGACAGCTCTACGAGCAGTACTTC
.	TRBV5-4	TRBJ2-7	TRBD1	CASSSSPPGQGGYEQYF	TGTGCCAGCAGTTCGAGCCCGCCAGGACAGGGGGGCTACGAGCAGTACTTC
few	TRBV7-9	TRBJ1-3	.	CASSRGANTIYF	TGTGCCAGCAGCAGGGGCGCGAACACCATATATTTT
.	TRBV28	TRBJ1-5	.	CASSLWGGKRNQPQHF	TGTGCCAGCAGTTTATGGGGGGGAAAACGAAATCAGCCCCAGCATTTT
.	TRBV5-1	TRBJ2-1	.	CASSWGTLRDNEQFF	TGCGCCAGCAGCTGGGGGACTCTTCGGGACAATGAGCAGTTCTTC
once	TRBV27	TRBJ2-7	.	CASSRDFSSSYEQYF	TGTGCCAGCAGCAGGGACTTCTCTAGCTCCTACGAGCAGTACTTC
.	TRBV6-5	TRBJ2-4	TRBD1	CASSYSTAGGKNIQYF	TGTGCCAGCAGTTACTCGACGGCAGGGGGCAAAAACATTCAGTACTTC
.	TRBV7-8	TRBJ2-2	TRBD2	CASSLETSGTTGELFF	TGTGCCAGCAGCTTAGAAACTAGCGGGACGACCGGGGAGCTGTTTTTT
.	TRBV4-3	TRBJ1-2	TRBD1	CASSQSQGVRGYTF	TGCGCCAGCAGCCAGTCACAGGGGGTTCGCGGCTACACCTTC
.	TRBV18	TRBJ1-1	.	CASSPGGAAEAFF	TGTGCCAGCTCACCCGGAGGGGCGGCTGAAGCTTTCTTT
few	TRBV28	TRBJ1-1	.	CASSPLRLGTEAFF	TGTGCCAGCAGTCCTTTGCGGTTGGGGACTGAAGCTTTCTTT
.	TRBV5-1	TRBJ1-4	.	CASSTQGATNEKLFF	TGCGCCAGCAGCACACAGGGTGCAACTAATGAAAAACTGTTTTTT
few	TRBV28	TRBJ1-4	.	CASSSSGAGIGKLFF	TGTGCCAGCAGTTCATCAGGGGCTGGAATTGGAAAACTGTTTTTT